The 24 T cell receptor beta chains in this list originate from one sample, sequenced in a study of cytomegalovirus exposure and HLA in healthy donors. Both 60 Vbeta primers and 13 Jbeta primers went into the PCR. Profiling relied on immunoSEQ multiplex PCR, and the TCRdb table lists in-frame clones only, not all of them. The sample holds 55,000 or so clones. The sample consisted of PBMCs. The receptor set was obtained from a woman aged 25 to 45 in good health and CMV-seropositive.

The chain carries TRBV7-2 and TRBJ2-7; D gene ambiguous. Trimming took off 1 base at V and 0 bases at J, with 7 bases between the two ends. The germline V gene encodes CDR1 SGHTA and CDR2 FQGNSA. This CDR3 comprises 14 residues. The CDR3 region is CASSLESTSYEQYF. CDR3 coding DNA: TGTGCCAGCAGCTTAGAGTCTACCTCCTACGAGCAGTACTTC.

This chain connects TRBV5-1 to TRBJ2-3, with 11 bases fitting TRBD2. The CDR3 is 15 residues long. The V gene end was trimmed by 4 bases and the J gene end by 3 bases; junction bases not matched to a gene: 4. The V gene's germline CDR1 is SGHRS and CDR2 YFSETQ. CDR3 in amino acids: CASSPGTSGTDTQYF. The CDR3 nucleotides are TGCGCCAGCAGCCCCGGGACTAGCGGAACAGATACGCAGTATTTT.

The chain joins TRBV5-4 to TRBJ1-4, with TRBD1 matching over 8 bases. Trimming took 4 bases from V and 6 from J; bases not matched to a gene: 14. Germline V CDR1 and CDR2: SGHNT, YYREEE (reference sequence). The CDR3 sequence is 17 residues long. CDR3: CASSHSPGGGVDEKLFF. In nucleotides, the CDR3 is TGTGCCAGCAGCCACAGCCCAGGGGGCGGGGTCGATGAAAAACTGTTTTTT.

The chain carries TRBV6-5 and TRBJ2-1, with 8 positions matching TRBD1. Germline values: CDR1 MNHEY, CDR2 SVGAGI. With 6 bases clipped from V and 9 bases from J, the junction kept 10 bases outside the gene matches. This CDR3 contains 14 residues. CDR3: CASRHQGARLEQFF. Here the CDR3 DNA reads TGTGCCAGCAGACATCAGGGGGCGCGTCTTGAGCAGTTCTTC.

The V and J genes are TRBV5-1 and TRBJ2-7; D possibly corresponds to TRBD1 (6 bases). The V gene lost 0 bases and the J gene lost 7 bases, with 14 bases spanning the gap. In germline, CDR1 is SGHRS, CDR2 YFSETQ. There are 14 residues in the CDR3. The CDR3 region has the DNA TGCGCCAGCAGCTTGGGTGGGGGCGTAGGGGAGCAGTACTTC. Its translation is CASSLGGGVGEQYF.

This sequence joins TRBV19 and TRBJ2-7; D not certain. V was pared by 4 bases and J by 6 bases, with 13 bases between. This CDR3 comprises 13 residues. The V gene's germline CDR1 is LNHDA and CDR2 SQIVND (reference sequence). The CDR3 nucleotides read TGTGCCAGTAGTACCTCTCGTAGAGGCGAGCAGTACTTC. Translating it yields CASSTSRRGEQYF.

The chain employs TRBV28 and TRBJ1-3; D gene uncertain. V lost 5 bases and J 0 bases, leaving 8 bases between the germline ends. Germline V gives CDR1 MDHEN, CDR2 SYDVKM. The CDR3 runs to 14 residues. The CDR3 is CASSISGSGNTIYF. DNA for the CDR3: TGTGCCAGCAGTATCTCAGGCTCTGGAAACACCATATATTTT.

A note on this clone: Compared with germline, one end of the junction differs, possibly owing to a read error. This chain uses TRBV18 with TRBJ2-7; 9 nucleotides match TRBD1. This CDR3 region has 15 residues. In germline, CDR1 is KGHSH, CDR2 LQKENI. Written as DNA, the CDR3 is TGTGCCAGCTCAGCCTCGGACAGGGGCTCCCACGAGCAGTACTTC. As protein: CASSASDRGSHEQYF. The full variable domain, its missing parts supplied by reference TRBV18 and TRBJ2-7, is NAGVMQNPRHLVRRRGQEARLRCSPMKGHSHVYWYRQLPEEGLKFMVYLQKENIIDESGMPKERFSAEFPKEGPSILRIQQVVRGDSAAYFCASSASDRGSHEQYFGPGTRLTVT.

This rearrangement joins TRBV6-6 to TRBJ2-7; TRBD1 aligns across 9 bases. Germline CDR1 MNHNY, CDR2 SVGAGI (reference sequence). The CDR3 totals 16 residues. J lost 0 bases, V lost 4 bases, and 7 bases had no gene match. The CDR3 spells CASSFPRDRDSYEQYF. Here the CDR3 DNA reads TGTGCCAGCAGTTTCCCCCGGGACAGGGACTCCTACGAGCAGTACTTC.

The chain is built from TRBV18 and TRBJ1-5, with a tentative D call TRBD1 (5 bases). The CDR3 is made up of 13 amino acids. Germline V lookup: CDR1 KGHSH, CDR2 LQKENI. V was trimmed by 6 bases and J by 0 bases, leaving 6 bases between them. The CDR3 DNA reads TGTGCCAGCTCCAGGGATAGCAATCAGCCCCAGCATTTT. Protein sequence: CASSRDSNQPQHF.

This sequence joins TRBV30 and TRBJ1-1; 8 bases fit TRBD1. CDR3 length: 14 amino acids. With V trimmed by 1 base and J by 4 bases, 5 bases remained unmatched. The V gene's germline CDR1 is GTSNPN and CDR2 SVGIG (reference sequence). DNA for the CDR3: TGTGCCTGGAGTGGACAGGGGTTAATCACTGAAGCTTTCTTT. It encodes CAWSGQGLITEAFF. The full variable domain, completed using reference TRBV30 and TRBJ1-1, is SQTIHQWPATLVQPVGSPLSLECTVEGTSNPNLYWYRQAAGRGLQLLFYSVGIGQISSEVPQNLSASRPQDRQFILSSKKLLLSDSGFYLCAWSGQGLITEAFFGQGTRLTVV.

This chain links TRBV5-4 with TRBJ2-1; 7 bases are a match to TRBD2. The germline gives CDR1 SGHNT, CDR2 YYREEE (reference sequence). This CDR3 region has 16 residues. Trimming took 2 bases from V and 4 from J; bases not matched to a gene: 9. The CDR3 loop is CASSLGRETSYNEQFF. CDR3 nucleotide sequence: TGTGCCAGCAGCTTAGGGCGGGAGACCTCTTACAATGAGCAGTTCTTC.

The chain links TRBV2 to TRBJ2-1; D call uncertain. V was clipped by 8 bases and J by 5 bases, with 7 bases between them. Germline V CDR1 and CDR2: SNHLY, FYNNEI. The CDR3 totals 11 residues. CDR3 residues: CASATHNEQFF. DNA of the CDR3: TGTGCCAGCGCCACTCACAATGAGCAGTTCTTC.

This chain connects TRBV6-1 to TRBJ2-7; 10 bases map to TRBD1. With 7 bases clipped from V and 6 bases from J, the junction kept 9 bases outside the gene matches. The germline V gene has CDR1 MNHNS and CDR2 SASEGT. The CDR3 contains 14 residues. CDR3 sequence: CASTTGTGVAEQYF. The CDR3 region has the DNA TGTGCCAGCACCACCGGGACAGGGGTGGCCGAGCAGTACTTC.

V is TRBV6-1 and J is TRBJ2-5, with D perhaps matching TRBD2 (5 bases). CDR3 size: 11 residues. The V gene's germline CDR1 is MNHNS and CDR2 SASEGT. The germline V and J ends were trimmed by 11 bases and 5 bases, with 12 bases remaining between them. CDR3 coding DNA: TGTGCCGGATGGACTGGGGAGACCCAGTACTTC. Its protein product is CAGWTGETQYF.

V usage is TRBV30 and J usage is TRBJ1-6; D gene unclear. The CDR3 is made up of 14 amino acids. Germline CDR1 reads GTSNPN; CDR2 reads SVGIG (reference sequence). With 3 bases removed from V and 3 bases from J, the gap between germline ends came to 9 bases. In DNA, the CDR3 is TGTGCCTGGAGCAGGCCAGGCTATAATTCACCCCTCCACTTT. Translated, it gives CAWSRPGYNSPLHF.

The V gene is TRBV29-1, the J gene TRBJ2-5, with TRBD2 matching over 14 bases. V lost 6 bases, J lost 9 bases, and 6 bases stayed unmatched. Germline V CDR1 and CDR2: SQVTM, ANQGSEA. CDR3 length equals 13 residues. CDR3: CSVRLAGGMAQYF. CDR3 coding DNA: TGCAGCGTGCGACTAGCGGGGGGGATGGCCCAGTACTTC.

Turning to this clone: Additional DNA sequences in this sample encode the identical CDR3. The V and J genes are TRBV7-9 and TRBJ1-2; TRBD1 agrees at 7 bases. The V gene's germline CDR1 is SEHNR and CDR2 FQNEAQ (reference sequence). J lost 7 bases, V lost 1 base, and 3 bases had no gene match. This CDR3 comprises 13 residues. The CDR3 reads CASSLGQGGGYTF. The DNA for the CDR3 is TGTGCCAGCAGCTTAGGACAGGGCGGTGGCTACACCTTC.

The CDR3 nucleotides read TGTGCCAGCAGTCGATCGGACAGGGGCTCCTATGGCTACACCTTC. Translation: CASSRSDRGSYGYTF. V gene TRBV6-5 combines with J gene TRBJ1-2; 9 positions match TRBD1. The CDR3 has 15 residues. Unmatched junction bases numbered 8, after V lost 5 bases and J lost 4 bases. CDR1 and CDR2 (germline): MNHEY, SVGAGI.

The chain employs TRBV30 and TRBJ2-7, with a possible D match to TRBD1 (5 bases). The V end was cut by 4 bases, the J end by 2 bases, with 9 bases between. Per germline, CDR1 GTSNPN and CDR2 SVGIG (reference sequence). CDR3 length: 12 residues. The CDR3 loop reads CAWKVRAYEQYF. The CDR3 nucleotides read TGTGCCTGGAAGGTCAGGGCCTACGAGCAGTACTTC. The variable domain in full, completed from reference TRBV30 and TRBJ2-7, reads SQTIHQWPATLVQPVGSPLSLECTVEGTSNPNLYWYRQAAGRGLQLLFYSVGIGQISSEVPQNLSASRPQDRQFILSSKKLLLSDSGFYLCAWKVRAYEQYFGPGTRLTVT.

This chain uses TRBV5-6 with TRBJ1-5, with 7 bases fitting TRBD1. Germline CDR1 reads SGHDT; CDR2 reads YYEEEE. After removal of 3 bases from V and 10 bases from J, the junction contained 10 bases not matched to a gene. This CDR3 spans 14 amino acids. The DNA of the CDR3 is TGTGCCAGCAGCTGGAGACAGGGCCTGGGACCCCAGCATTTT. The encoded protein is CASSWRQGLGPQHF.

CDR3 region: CSVATSGSDNEQFF. The CDR3 DNA reads TGCAGCGTTGCCACTAGCGGCTCAGACAATGAGCAGTTCTTC. The chain couples TRBV29-1 to TRBJ2-1, with 8 bases fitting TRBD2. This CDR3 has 14 residues. Germline V lookup: CDR1 SQVTM, CDR2 ANQGSEA. Trimming removed 4 bases from V and 5 bases from J; junction bases left unmatched: 7.

The gene calls are TRBV28 and TRBJ2-7; TRBD1 matches at 8 bases. The CDR3 consists of 12 residues. Germline CDR1 reads MDHEN; CDR2 reads SYDVKM. The trim removed 6 bases at V and 2 bases at J, leaving 0 bases unmatched. CDR3 region: CASRGQAYEQYF. The CDR3 DNA follows: TGTGCCAGCAGGGGACAGGCCTACGAGCAGTACTTC.

The chain recombines TRBV2 with TRBJ1-3; 9 positions agree with TRBD1. The CDR3 sequence is 15 residues long. J was trimmed by 3 bases and V by 8 bases; bases with no gene match: 8. CDR1 and CDR2 (germline): SNHLY, FYNNEI. CDR3 sequence reads: CASRTGVFGGNTIYF. The CDR3 DNA reads TGTGCCAGCCGGACAGGGGTGTTTGGTGGAAACACCATATATTTT.